The 13 T cell receptor beta chains below all came from one sample that was sequenced in a study of blood T cell repertoires in COVID-19 (dated by TCRdb to the early 2020s). The library was prepared using the immunoSEQ multiplex PCR assay. The table comes from immuneACCESS by way of TCRdb, which keeps in-frame sequences with V and J called. Part of the clones is missing from these tables; in studies checked, under half for an unresolved V gene and the rest for unknown reasons. This sample gives roughly 18,000 clones in total; 85% of them show up just once. Under 75% of the sample is held by the ten biggest clonotypes. The sequenced sample consisted of peripheral blood. The source of these receptors is a man older than 75 with acute or convalescent COVID-19.

Here the CDR3 reads CASSRSGRGTEAFF. CDR3 in DNA: TGTGCCAGCAGCCGATCTGGTAGGGGCACTGAAGCTTTCTTT. The chain combines TRBV11-1 with TRBJ1-1, with D perhaps TRBD1 (5 bases). This CDR3 has 14 amino acids. V gave up 5 bases and J gave up 4 bases, with 14 bases separating them. Germline assignment: CDR1 SGHAT and CDR2 FQDESV (reference sequence).

This clone was recorded a few times. The V and J genes are TRBV28 and TRBJ1-3, with 8 nucleotides matching TRBD1. The CDR3 extends over 15 amino acids. With 3 bases clipped from V and 1 base from J, the junction kept 2 bases outside the gene matches. Germline V CDR1 and CDR2: MDHEN, SYDVKM. DNA for the CDR3: TGTGCCAGCAGTTTTTGGGACAGGTCTGGAAACACCATATATTTT. This encodes CASSFWDRSGNTIYF.

This clone occurred once. V gene TRBV6-2 or TRBV6-3 combines with J gene TRBJ2-3; TRBD2 matches at 9 bases. Germline V lookup: CDR1 MNHEY, CDR2 SVGEGT. The junction had 9 bases not matched to a gene; V was cut back by 4 bases and J by 4 bases. The CDR3 length is 16 residues. The CDR3 DNA is TGTGCCAGCAGTTTCTTAGTAGCGGGGGTGGCAGATACGCAGTATTTT. Translation: CASSFLVAGVADTQYF.

This clone was picked up one time. This sequence joins TRBV30 and TRBJ1-2; D perhaps matches TRBD1 (6 bases). V lost 1 base and J 5 bases, leaving 11 bases between the germline ends. The length of the CDR3 is 13 residues. Germline lookup yields CDR1 GTSNPN and CDR2 SVGIG (reference sequence). CDR3 sequence reads: CAWSEQGGYGYTF. CDR3 sequence (DNA): TGTGCCTGGAGTGAACAGGGAGGGTATGGCTACACCTTC.

V usage is TRBV9 and J usage is TRBJ1-1; TRBD1 might be the D (5 bases). V was pared by 0 bases and J by 3 bases, with 12 bases between. The CDR3 totals 15 residues. CDR1 is SGDLS, CDR2 YYNGEE, per germline. CDR3 sequence (DNA): TGTGCCAGCAGCGTAGAAGGGGCGCAGGACACTGAAGCTTTCTTT. Translating gives CASSVEGAQDTEAFF. The full variable domain, in which reference TRBV9 and TRBJ1-1 provide the parts outside the CDR3, is DSGVTQTPKHLITATGQRVTLRCSPRSGDLSVYWYQQSLDQGLQFLIQYYNGEERAKGNILERFSAQQFPDLHSELNLSSLELGDSALYFCASSVEGAQDTEAFFGQGTRLTVV.

This chain uses TRBV19 with TRBJ1-5, with 9 bases that match TRBD1. Unmatched junction bases numbered 7, after V lost 6 bases and J lost 1 base. The CDR3 loop spans 16 amino acids. Germline-derived CDR1 and CDR2 are LNHDA and SQIVND (reference sequence). The DNA for the CDR3 is TGTGCCAGTAGCCTCGGACAGGGGAAAAGCAATCAGCCCCAGCATTTT. Translating gives CASSLGQGKSNQPQHF.

The gene calls are TRBV19 and TRBJ1-3; D gene ambiguous. The CDR3 has 16 amino acids. The V end was cut by 3 bases, the J end by 3 bases, with 15 bases between. The germline V gene has CDR1 LNHDA and CDR2 SQIVND (reference sequence). CDR3 loop: CASSITRGVRGNTIYF. CDR3 DNA: TGTGCCAGTAGTATCACTCGGGGAGTGCGTGGAAACACCATATATTTT.

The chain links TRBV29-1 to TRBJ1-2; no clear D gene. Deletions cut 4 bases from V and 5 bases from J, with 20 bases between. Germline CDR1 is SQVTM and CDR2 is ANQGSEA. CDR3 length: 15 residues. The CDR3 sequence is CSVGLSGQAFYGYTF. The CDR3 coding sequence is TGCAGCGTTGGACTATCTGGCCAGGCCTTTTATGGCTACACCTTC.

This clone was counted a single time. V usage is TRBV4-1 and J usage is TRBJ2-3; 15 bases fit TRBD2. Germline CDR1 and CDR2: MGHRA and YSYEKL. The CDR3 sequence is 18 residues long. J lost 1 base, V lost 3 bases, and 5 bases had no gene match. The CDR3 sequence is CASSQGLAGGPGTDTQYF. CDR3 coding DNA: TGCGCCAGCAGCCAGGGACTAGCGGGGGGCCCGGGCACAGATACGCAGTATTTT.

The chain uses TRBV5-8 and TRBJ1-5, with D uncertain. Germline CDR1 SGHTS, CDR2 YDEGEE. V was trimmed by 2 bases and J by 0 bases, leaving 6 bases between them. CDR3 length: 14 residues. The CDR3 DNA reads as TGTGCCAGCAGCTTCGGGAGTAGCAATCAGCCCCAGCATTTT. Protein product: CASSFGSSNQPQHF.

This sequence joins TRBV30 and TRBJ2-3, with D possibly TRBD1 on 5 matching bases. The CDR3 covers 12 residues. Trimming stripped 3 bases from V and 2 bases from J, with 6 bases between. Per germline, CDR1 GTSNPN and CDR2 SVGIG (reference sequence). CDR3 amino acids: CAWSRVTDTQYF. Here the CDR3 DNA reads TGTGCCTGGAGCAGGGTCACAGATACGCAGTATTTT. The whole variable domain, remainder taken from reference TRBV30 and TRBJ2-3, is SQTIHQWPATLVQPVGSPLSLECTVEGTSNPNLYWYRQAAGRGLQLLFYSVGIGQISSEVPQNLSASRPQDRQFILSSKKLLLSDSGFYLCAWSRVTDTQYFGPGTRLTVL.

The rearrangement joins TRBV7-9 to TRBJ2-7, with D maybe TRBD1 (6 bases). The V end lost 5 bases, the J end lost 3 bases, and 14 bases lay between the germline ends. CDR3 length: 14 residues. Germline assignment: CDR1 SEHNR and CDR2 FQNEAQ (reference sequence). The CDR3 DNA reads as TGTGCCAGCAGCGCTACAGGGTCCCTCTACGAGCAGTACTTC. Protein sequence: CASSATGSLYEQYF. Filled out from reference TRBV7-9 and TRBJ2-7, the complete variable domain reads DTGVSQNPRHKITKRGQNVTFRCDPISEHNRLYWYRQTLGQGPEFLTYFQNEAQLEKSRLLSDRFSAERPKGSFSTLEIQRTEQGDSAMYLCASSATGSLYEQYFGPGTRLTVT.

The chain combines TRBV5-3 with TRBJ1-5, with 7 bases lining up with TRBD1. TRBV5-3 is an open reading frame, and its role is uncertain. J was trimmed by 4 bases and V by 4 bases; bases with no gene match: 14. The CDR3 spans 17 residues. The CDR3 loop reads CARSRTNRGRWNQPQHF. DNA of the CDR3: TGTGCCAGAAGCCGCACTAACAGGGGACGATGGAATCAGCCCCAGCATTTT.